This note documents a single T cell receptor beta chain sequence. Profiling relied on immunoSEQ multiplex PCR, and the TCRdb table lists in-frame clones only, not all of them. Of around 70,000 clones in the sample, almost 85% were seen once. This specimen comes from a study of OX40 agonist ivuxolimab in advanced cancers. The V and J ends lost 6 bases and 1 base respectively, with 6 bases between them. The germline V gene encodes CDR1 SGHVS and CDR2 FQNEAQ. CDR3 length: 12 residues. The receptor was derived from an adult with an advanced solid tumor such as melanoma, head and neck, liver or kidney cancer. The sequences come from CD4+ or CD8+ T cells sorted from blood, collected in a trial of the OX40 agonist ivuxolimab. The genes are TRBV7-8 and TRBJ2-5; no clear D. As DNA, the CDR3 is TGTGCCAGCAGGGGCCCCCAAGAGACCCAGTACTTC. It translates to CASRGPQETQYF. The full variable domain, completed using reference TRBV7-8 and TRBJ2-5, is GAGVSQSPRYKVAKRGQDVALRCDPISGHVSLFWYQQALGQGPEFLTYFQNEAQLDKSGLPSDRFFAERPEGSVSTLKIQRTQQEDSAVYLCASRGPQETQYFGPGTRLLVL.